This TCR beta chain comes out of a study of CD8 T cells in Susac syndrome (dated by TCRdb to between 2017 and 2020). Regarding the study in general: Repertoire sequencing was used to test whether CD8+ T cell activation and differentiation in Susac syndrome was antigen driven. The study compared CD8+ T cell repertoire clonality among over ten healthy donors, 14 Susac syndrome patients and roughly 16 multiple sclerosis patients. What the authors observed across the whole study: The number of individuals in the TCR sequencing and HLA analysis was recognized as being relatively small.

With regard to this clonotype: Its antigen remains undetermined. Base-call qualities are not available, and no considerably larger clone is one nucleotide away.

CDR1 is given as SGHRS and CDR2 as YFSETQ, both from the germline V gene. From the cysteine through the phenylalanine, the CDR3 covers 17 amino acids. Just the 51-base CDR3 DNA is kept, in frame starting at base 1. V is pared back by 3 bases and J by 4 bases, with 20 bases lying between the germline termini. RNA was extracted using the RNeasy kit, and roughly 0.5 to 1 microgram was reverse transcribed with random hexamers. The immunoSEQ multiplex PCR assay, covering 54 Vbeta and 13 Jbeta segments, was used to amplify TCR beta CDR3 regions. Bias from PCR amplification was corrected by using a synthetic template baseline for primer optimization and for computational correction. The authors' analysis ran thus. Only productive sequences were kept, with reads annotated to V, D and J genes according to IMGT and analyzed in immunoSEQ Analyzer. Clonality was calculated as one minus the Shannon entropy normalized by log2 of the number of productive unique sequences. Public and private clones were assessed among the 100 most prevalent clones of each patient and control. Clones were defined as Susac-specific when absent from the healthy and MS cohorts, from fewer than 1,200 published viral clones and from other ImmuneACCESS disease sequences. Using fastp trimming at Q25 and MiXCR clonotype assembly, TCRdb reanalyzed the public sequencing data and kept in-frame beta chains. Rows are combined by CDR3 protein, so each entry shows the most common genes and DNA. The V and J calls follow TCRdb's processing rather than the paper's. Across this sample there are around 270,000 distinct CDR3 sequences, with approximately 85% seen only once. 0.2% to 0.25% of the sample is in the top ten clones.

Peripheral blood CD8+ and CD4+ T cells from healthy donors, Susac syndrome patients and multiple sclerosis patients were profiled using high-throughput TCR beta sequencing. The multiple sclerosis controls were treatment-naive patients whose relapsing-remitting disease, either stable or active, fulfilled the revised McDonald criteria. Bulk CD8+ and CD4+ T cells were purified magnetically by negative isolation, whereas CD8+ TEMRA cells were enriched by FACS. Blood was collected in EDTA tubes and processed within 24 hours, with PBMCs isolated through density gradient centrifugation. PBMCs intended for TCR sequencing were cryopreserved in liquid nitrogen and were subsequently thawed in a 37 degrees C water bath. The sorted or isolated CD4+, CD8+ and CD8+ TEMRA cells reached a purity of at least 90%.

Material: CD8+ T cells from PBMCs. The chain is encoded by TRBV5-1 joined to TRBJ2-1; TRBD2 is a possible D gene, resting on 5 matching bases. The sequence was obtained from a human donor with multiple sclerosis. The CDR3 protein: CASSSNTLLRGYNEQFF. The bases are TGCGCCAGCAGCTCGAACACACTTCTCCGGGGATACAATGAGCAGTTCTTC.